Listed here are 30 T cell receptor beta chains from one sample, sequenced in a study of shared clonotypes between healthy human individuals. Libraries were prepared by immunoSEQ multiplex PCR; TCRdb keeps only in-frame clonotypes and omits some of them. The sample shows around 1,900,000 clones, over 85% of them seen only once. In the naive CD8 group, cells lacked CD45RO and were positively selected for CCR7, so terminally differentiated effector memory CD45RA+ cells were left out. The specimen was naive CD8+ T cells from PBMCs. The receptors were gathered from a man younger than 35 in good health. Some clones in this sample may be carry-over from other donors' samples.

The chain joins TRBV18 to TRBJ1-3; TRBD1 aligns across 7 bases. Losses at the gene ends were 6 bases for V and 2 bases for J; bases not matched to a gene: 4. The germline CDR1 and CDR2 sequences are KGHSH and LQKENI. This CDR3 is 14 amino acids long. CDR3 in amino acids: CASSPDRAGNTIYF. In DNA, the CDR3 is TGTGCCAGCTCCCCTGACAGGGCTGGAAACACCATATATTTT.

The rearrangement uses TRBV11-3 and TRBJ2-7; D is unresolved. V lost 3 bases and J lost 3, with 15 bases in between. The CDR3 is 15 amino acids. Germline loops: CDR1 SGHNT, CDR2 YENEEA. In nucleotides, the CDR3 is TGTGCCAGCAGCTTCGGCACAGCGACGTACTACGAGCAGTACTTC. Amino acid sequence: CASSFGTATYYEQYF.

The rearrangement joins TRBV29-1 to TRBJ2-5; maybe TRBD1 (6 bases). Germline V gene sequence: CDR1 SQVTM, CDR2 ANQGSEA. Trimming shortened V by 2 bases and J by 5 bases, and 15 bases separated the two germline ends. The CDR3 has 14 amino acids. In DNA form, the CDR3 reads TGCAGCGTTGAAATTGAGGACAGAGGGGAGACCCAGTACTTC. Translated: CSVEIEDRGETQYF.

This clone has only one observation. CDR3 bases: TGTGCCAGCAGTGAAGTTAAGGGCTCTGAAGCTTTCTTT. It yields the protein CASSEVKGSEAFF. The chain combines TRBV2 with TRBJ1-1; D unresolved. V was shortened by 1 base and J by 6 bases, with 9 bases between the two germline ends. The CDR3 consists of 13 residues. Per germline, CDR1 SNHLY and CDR2 FYNNEI.

This clone occurred once. CDR3 coding DNA: TGTGCCAGCAGCTTAGAAGCTAGATCCACCGGGGAGCTGTTTTTT. It is translated as CASSLEARSTGELFF. The chain combines TRBV11-2 with TRBJ2-2; no firm D call. V lost 0 bases to trimming and J lost 4 bases, with 9 bases between them. The CDR3 covers 15 residues. From germline, CDR1 is SGHAT and CDR2 FQNNGV.

The V call is TRBV9, the J call TRBJ2-1; TRBD2 might be the D (5 bases). The V gene lost 0 bases and the J gene lost 9 bases, with 16 bases spanning the gap. Germline lookup yields CDR1 SGDLS and CDR2 YYNGEE. This CDR3 is built from 15 residues. CDR3 DNA sequence: TGTGCCAGCAGCGTAGGTCTCAGTTTCGGAGGTGAGCAGTTCTTC. This gives the protein CASSVGLSFGGEQFF.

The genes are TRBV4-3 and TRBJ2-7, with 10 bases matching TRBD1. J was trimmed by 5 bases and V by 5 bases; bases with no gene match: 12. From germline, CDR1 is LGHNA and CDR2 YSLEER. The CDR3 consists of 16 residues. The CDR3 nucleotides read TGCGCCAGCAGCAACCTGGAGGGACAGGGGTACGACGAGCAGTACTTC. Translated: CASSNLEGQGYDEQYF.

The V and J genes are TRBV10-3 and TRBJ2-1, with 11 positions matching TRBD2. The CDR3 consists of 19 residues. CDR1 and CDR2 (germline): ENHRY, SYGVKD. V lost 2 bases and J lost 2; bases outside the gene matches: 11. The CDR3 DNA reads as TGTGCCATCAGTGAGGGGTCTAGCGGGAGGCGAACCCCCTACAATGAGCAGTTCTTC. Protein sequence: CAISEGSSGRRTPYNEQFF.

This sequence joins TRBV28 and TRBJ1-5, with D perhaps matching TRBD1 (6 bases). The CDR3 covers 18 residues. Looked up from germline, CDR1 is MDHEN and CDR2 is SYDVKM. Trimming removed 4 bases at V and 4 bases at J, with 23 bases between. The CDR3 nucleotides read TGTGCCAGCAGTTCTCAGGGGACCCGCGAAGTCCTTAATCAGCCCCAGCATTTT. It codes for CASSSQGTREVLNQPQHF. Drawing the rest from reference TRBV28 and TRBJ1-5, the complete variable domain is DVKVTQSSRYLVKRTGEKVFLECVQDMDHENMFWYRQDPGLGLRLIYFSYDVKMKEKGDIPEGYSVSREKKERFSLILESASTNQTSMYLCASSSQGTREVLNQPQHFGDGTRLSIL.

This clone appeared once. The chain carries TRBV2 and TRBJ2-7, with 7 bases aligning to TRBD1. From germline, CDR1 is SNHLY and CDR2 FYNNEI. V shed 4 bases and J 3 bases; nucleotides not matched to a gene: 6. This CDR3 is 14 amino acids long. CDR3: CASSGGTVLYEQYF. The DNA of the CDR3 is TGTGCCAGCAGTGGAGGGACAGTGCTCTACGAGCAGTACTTC.

This chain connects TRBV28 to TRBJ2-4, with a possible D match to TRBD2 (6 bases). Deletions cut 8 bases from V and 3 bases from J, with 14 bases between. The CDR3 contains 14 residues. Per germline, CDR1 MDHEN and CDR2 SYDVKM. The DNA for the CDR3 is TGTGCCAGCTCTCCCCCCGGGAGCAAAAACATTCAGTACTTC. It specifies CASSPPGSKNIQYF.

This clone was found once. Here the CDR3 reads CASSSRTWETQYF. CDR3 DNA sequence: TGTGCCAGTAGTTCCCGGACTTGGGAGACCCAGTACTTC. The chain recombines TRBV19 with TRBJ2-5, with D possibly TRBD2 on 5 matching bases. V was trimmed by 5 bases and J by 5 bases, leaving 12 bases between them. The CDR3 is 13 amino acids. Germline CDR1 and CDR2: LNHDA and SQIVND (reference sequence).

This clone was seen a single time. The chain joins TRBV7-6 to TRBJ2-1, with a possible D match to TRBD1 (6 bases). The CDR3 is 14 amino acids. Per the germline V gene, CDR1 is SGHVS and CDR2 is FNYEAQ. Between the trimmed V and J ends, which lost 1 base and 8 bases, there was a span of 12 bases. In DNA, the CDR3 is TGTGCCAGCAGCTTAGTCTGGGGGCGGGATGAGCAGTTCTTC. Amino acids: CASSLVWGRDEQFF.

The chain has TRBV5-4 and TRBJ2-2; maybe TRBD2 (5 bases). Per the germline V gene, CDR1 is SGHNT and CDR2 is YYREEE (reference sequence). V was cut by 4 bases and J by 6 bases, with 22 bases left in between. The CDR3 runs 17 residues. The CDR3 loop reads CASSQPTNYQRSGELFF. The CDR3 nucleotides are TGTGCCAGCAGCCAACCTACAAACTACCAGCGGTCCGGGGAGCTGTTTTTT.

The gene calls are TRBV7-9 and TRBJ2-7; 8 bases are a match to TRBD1. Losses at the gene ends were 4 bases for V and 6 bases for J; bases not matched to a gene: 11. This CDR3 has 15 amino acids. Germline assignment: CDR1 SEHNR and CDR2 FQNEAQ (reference sequence). The CDR3, as DNA: TGTGCCAGCAGCTCCCCGACAGGGGTCCCCGCCGAGCAGTACTTC. It codes for CASSSPTGVPAEQYF. The whole variable domain, remainder taken from reference TRBV7-9 and TRBJ2-7, is DTGVSQNPRHKITKRGQNVTFRCDPISEHNRLYWYRQTLGQGPEFLTYFQNEAQLEKSRLLSDRFSAERPKGSFSTLEIQRTEQGDSAMYLCASSSPTGVPAEQYFGPGTRLTVT.

This chain connects TRBV7-6 to TRBJ2-7; 9 bases match TRBD2. Germline V gene sequence: CDR1 SGHVS, CDR2 FNYEAQ. This CDR3 contains 15 residues. J lost 4 bases, V lost 3 bases, and 7 bases had no gene match. The CDR3 here is CASSLRTSALYEQYF. The CDR3 region has the DNA TGTGCCAGCAGCTTGAGGACTAGCGCACTTTACGAGCAGTACTTC.

The CDR3 bases are TGTGCCAGCAGCCAACAGGGGGCGAACTATGGCTACACCTTC. The encoded protein is CASSQQGANYGYTF. The chain carries TRBV7-8 and TRBJ1-2, with TRBD1 matching 9 bases. In germline, CDR1 is SGHVS, CDR2 FQNEAQ. V shed 5 bases and J 2 bases; nucleotides not matched to a gene: 3. The CDR3 covers 14 residues. Looking up the rest from reference TRBV7-8 and TRBJ1-2 gives the full variable domain: GAGVSQSPRYKVAKRGQDVALRCDPISGHVSLFWYQQALGQGPEFLTYFQNEAQLDKSGLPSDRFFAERPEGSVSTLKIQRTQQEDSAVYLCASSQQGANYGYTFGSGTRLTVV.

The chain combines TRBV13 with TRBJ2-4; TRBD2 might be the D (6 bases). From germline, CDR1 is PRHDT and CDR2 FYEKMQ (reference sequence). The CDR3 totals 18 residues. The V and J ends lost 4 bases and 1 base respectively, with 20 bases between them. CDR3 in DNA: TGTGCCAGCAGCTCTCGGGAAGCGGGCTGGGGGGCCAAAAACATTCAGTACTTC. This encodes CASSSREAGWGAKNIQYF.

J is TRBJ1-1 and V is TRBV29-1; D uncertain. This CDR3 contains 13 residues. Per germline, CDR1 SQVTM and CDR2 ANQGSEA. The V gene lost 3 bases and the J gene lost 5 bases, with 13 bases spanning the gap. The CDR3 loop is CSVEKFAGTEAFF. CDR3 DNA sequence: TGCAGCGTTGAGAAGTTCGCCGGGACTGAAGCTTTCTTT. Looking up the rest from reference TRBV29-1 and TRBJ1-1 gives the full variable domain: SAVISQKPSRDICQRGTSLTIQCQVDSQVTMMFWYRQQPGQSLTLIATANQGSEATYESGFVIDKFPISRPNLTFSTLTVSNMSPEDSSIYLCSVEKFAGTEAFFGQGTRLTVV.

The rearrangement joins TRBV7-3 to TRBJ2-1; TRBD2 matches at 7 bases. The V gene end was trimmed by 5 bases and the J gene end by 7 bases; junction bases not matched to a gene: 17. The CDR3 totals 17 residues. The germline V gene encodes CDR1 SGHTA and CDR2 FQGTGA. CDR3 loop: CASSPPPSGLQGNEQFF. DNA for the CDR3: TGTGCCAGCAGCCCCCCTCCTAGCGGCCTACAAGGGAATGAGCAGTTCTTC.

The rearrangement joins TRBV11-1 to TRBJ2-5; weak D call: TRBD1 (5 bases). Gene TRBJ2-7 matches the end of the DNA better, so the J call may be wrong. Germline V gene sequence: CDR1 SGHAT, CDR2 FQDESV (reference sequence). CDR3 length: 13 amino acids. Here the CDR3 DNA reads TGTGCCAGCAGCTTAAGGGGCTACTACGAGCAGTACTTC. It translates to CASSLRGYYEQYF.

The chain uses TRBV23-1 and TRBJ1-5, with D perhaps matching TRBD1 (5 bases). TRBV23-1 is an open reading frame whose function is uncertain. The CDR3 spans 15 residues. Trimming pared 4 bases from V and 5 bases from J, leaving 15 bases between. CDR3 DNA sequence: TGCGCCAGCAGTCGGCGTTGGGACGACCATCAGCCCCAGCATTTT. Amino acid sequence: CASSRRWDDHQPQHF.

The rearrangement links TRBV4-1 to TRBJ1-4; a weak D match, TRBD1 (5 bases). The ends were cut back, 7 bases at V and 8 bases at J, with 17 bases in the middle. Germline CDR1 and CDR2: MGHRA and YSYEKL. CDR3 length: 14 residues. The CDR3 DNA sequence: TGCGCCAGCACCTGGACCGGGGGTGGGGAAAAACTGTTTTTT. This gives the protein CASTWTGGGEKLFF.

The gene calls are TRBV13 and TRBJ1-4; D call uncertain. The CDR3 is 16 amino acids. Trimming shortened V by 4 bases and J by 5 bases, and 17 bases separated the two germline ends. CDR1 is PRHDT and CDR2 is FYEKMQ in the germline V gene (reference sequence). The CDR3 spells CASSSGPGLGNEKLFF. DNA of the CDR3: TGTGCCAGCAGCTCAGGTCCGGGATTAGGGAATGAAAAACTGTTTTTT.

The chain carries TRBV11-2 and TRBJ2-3; 9 bases agree with TRBD1. V shed 4 bases, J shed 0 bases, and the junction held 5 bases outside the gene matches. There are 16 residues in the CDR3. Looked up from germline, CDR1 is SGHAT and CDR2 is FQNNGV. The CDR3 loop reads CASSSQGAGSTDTQYF. The CDR3 DNA sequence: TGTGCCAGCAGCTCACAGGGGGCAGGAAGCACAGATACGCAGTATTTT.

This rearrangement joins TRBV7-8 to TRBJ2-3; 12 bases are a match to TRBD1. J lost 11 bases, V lost 0 bases, and 9 bases had no gene match. Germline values: CDR1 SGHVS, CDR2 FQNEAQ. CDR3 length equals 16 residues. The CDR3 protein is CASSLASGQGALMQYF. For the CDR3, the DNA is TGTGCCAGCAGCTTAGCGTCGGGACAGGGGGCGTTGATGCAGTATTTT.

The chain has TRBV4-1 and TRBJ2-1, with D tentatively TRBD2 (6 bases). CDR1 and CDR2 from the germline V gene are MGHRA and YSYEKL. V lost 1 base to trimming and J lost 4 bases, with 11 bases between them. This CDR3 has 15 amino acids. The CDR3 region is CASSQVREAYNEQFF. The CDR3 DNA sequence: TGCGCCAGCAGCCAAGTCAGGGAGGCATACAATGAGCAGTTCTTC.

The V call is TRBV19, the J call TRBJ1-1; D not certain. The CDR3 loop spans 14 amino acids. Per germline, CDR1 LNHDA and CDR2 SQIVND (reference sequence). V was shortened by 1 base and J by 5 bases, with 11 bases between the two germline ends. CDR3 sequence: CASSIVGTRTEAFF. For the CDR3, the DNA is TGTGCCAGTAGTATAGTAGGCACACGGACTGAAGCTTTCTTT.

This rearrangement joins TRBV15 to TRBJ2-1; TRBD2 matches at 9 bases. J was trimmed by 3 bases and V by 0 bases; bases with no gene match: 6. CDR3 length equals 17 residues. CDR1 is LNHNV, CDR2 YYDKDF, per germline (reference sequence). CDR3 nucleotides: TGTGCCACCAGCAGAGAGGGCGGGAGGGTCTACTACAATGAGCAGTTCTTC. Translation gives CATSREGGRVYYNEQFF.

This chain joins TRBV21-1 and TRBJ1-2. TRBV21-1 represents a pseudogene. This CDR3 region has 15 residues. The CDR3 nucleotides read TGTGCCAGCAGCAAGGGGATGCGCTCGAACTATGGCTACACCTTC. Its translation is CASSKGMRSNYGYTF.